The TCR beta chain under discussion was sequenced for a study of cytomegalovirus exposure and HLA in healthy donors. For the study at large: An early release of data contained tens of millions of unique TCRs, which came from HLA-typed donors. Study-level results: Several V segments, TRBV6-2 and TRBV6-3 among them, could not be told apart and were dropped. At a 0.05 false discovery rate, a later analysis found approximately 15,000 TCR beta sequences to be associated with HLA alleles.

In the PCR, 60 Vbeta and 13 Jbeta primers were used. The table came from immunoSEQ multiplex PCR; TCRdb's copy has only in-frame clones and leaves some out. The sample has about 94,000 clones, more than 65% seen once. CDR3 size: 16 residues. Germline assignment: CDR1 SSHAT and CDR2 FNYEAQ (reference sequence). V was pared by 4 bases and J by 0 bases, with 6 bases of the junction left unmatched. As regards this clone: The antigen remains undetermined.

The source is a human donor in good health. The chain has TRBV7-7 and TRBJ2-1; the match to TRBD2 covers 7 bases. The specimen sequenced was PBMCs. As DNA, the CDR3 is TGTGCCAGCAGCTCCACCGAGCGGGGCTCCTACAATGAGCAGTTCTTC. Protein sequence: CASSSTERGSYNEQFF.